These 20 T cell receptor beta chains share one sample of origin, sequenced in a study of shared T cell receptors in the human thymus. Using immunoSEQ multiplex PCR, the repertoire was profiled, and TCRdb retains in-frame clones only, with some absent. The sample contains almost 550,000 clones, approximately 80% of which appear only once. This sample also belongs to another study, concerning human thymus T cells.

The sequencing input was thymocytes. The source of these receptors is a boy under two years old with a congenital heart defect.

This clone appeared once. The J gene is TRBJ2-2, the V gene TRBV6-1, with TRBD2 identical over 9 bases. Germline V gene lookup returns CDR1 MNHNS and CDR2 SASEGT. V dropped 0 bases and J dropped 5; count of bases not matched to a gene: 7. CDR3 length equals 17 residues. The CDR3 sequence: CASSEAMAGGRTGELFF. The CDR3 region has the DNA TGTGCCAGCAGTGAAGCCATGGCGGGAGGGCGGACCGGGGAGCTGTTTTTT.

The genes are TRBV18 and TRBJ2-4; D gene uncertain. The CDR3 is 16 amino acids. The V end was cut by 0 bases, the J end by 0 bases, with 9 bases between. CDR1 is KGHSH and CDR2 is LQKENI in the germline V gene. For the CDR3, the DNA is TGTGCCAGCTCACCACCGTCAATTTCAGCCAAAAACATTCAGTACTTC. It translates to CASSPPSISAKNIQYF.

The chain carries TRBV10-3 and TRBJ2-1; 7 nucleotides agree with TRBD2. Germline V gene sequence: CDR1 ENHRY, CDR2 SYGVKD. The CDR3 has 19 amino acids. V gave up 2 bases and J gave up 2 bases; unmatched junction bases: 15. As DNA, the CDR3 is TGTGCCATCAGTGAGACTCCGTCGGTGGCGGGAGCTCCCTACAATGAGCAGTTCTTC. Protein sequence: CAISETPSVAGAPYNEQFF.

This clone was counted a few times. The V gene is TRBV6-7, the J gene TRBJ2-1; weak D call: TRBD1 (6 bases). TRBV6-7 is reported as an ORF; its role is uncertain. The CDR3 has 17 residues. Trimming stripped 6 bases from V and 0 bases from J, with 18 bases between. The CDR3 DNA is TGTGCCAGCAGCAAACTACCCAGGGGAAGCTCCTACAATGAGCAGTTCTTC. Translation gives CASSKLPRGSSYNEQFF.

The genes are TRBV21-1 and TRBJ1-4; the tabulated D call, TRBD1, remains unverified against the DNA. TRBV21-1 is a pseudogene. The CDR3 contains 16 residues. The CDR3, as DNA: TGTGCCAGCCCGGCCTCCTCCGGGACAGGGAATGAAAAACTGTTTTTT. As protein: CASPASSGTGNEKLFF.

The rearrangement links TRBV7-2 to TRBJ1-5; D is uncertain. The germline V and J ends were trimmed by 5 bases and 6 bases, with 14 bases remaining between them. CDR3 length: 14 residues. Germline CDR1 SGHTA, CDR2 FQGNSA. The CDR3 loop reads CASSMDVGSQPQHF. CDR3 coding DNA: TGTGCCAGCAGCATGGACGTAGGGAGTCAGCCCCAGCATTTT.

Points on this clone: Other DNA sequences from this sample encode an identical CDR3 as well. V usage is TRBV9 and J usage is TRBJ2-7; TRBD2 might be the D (6 bases). Trimming took 0 bases from V and 4 from J, leaving 14 bases between them. Germline V CDR1 and CDR2: SGDLS, YYNGEE. The CDR3 extends over 15 amino acids. DNA of the CDR3: TGTGCCAGCAGCGTAGGTGCGGGATCACCTTACGAGCAGTACTTC. Protein: CASSVGAGSPYEQYF. The complete variable domain, with remaining parts taken from reference TRBV9 and TRBJ2-7, reads DSGVTQTPKHLITATGQRVTLRCSPRSGDLSVYWYQQSLDQGLQFLIQYYNGEERAKGNILERFSAQQFPDLHSELNLSSLELGDSALYFCASSVGAGSPYEQYFGPGTRLTVT.

The chain links TRBV4-1 to TRBJ2-2; 8 bases map to TRBD2. This CDR3 is 21 amino acids long. V shed 1 base, J shed 6 bases, and the junction held 22 bases outside the gene matches. Germline V gene data show CDR1 as MGHRA and CDR2 as YSYEKL. The CDR3 nucleotides read TGCGCCAGCAGCCAAGTTCCAGTACCCGGCGAGCGGGAGTTGACGTCCGGGGAGCTGTTTTTT. Encoded protein: CASSQVPVPGERELTSGELFF.

This chain connects TRBV11-2 to TRBJ2-2; D call uncertain. CDR3 length equals 15 residues. V was cut by 1 base and J by 2 bases, with 8 bases left in between. Germline V gene data show CDR1 as SGHAT and CDR2 as FQNNGV. CDR3 in DNA: TGTGCCAGCAGCTTAGCGGGTCAAAACACCGGGGAGCTGTTTTTT. This encodes CASSLAGQNTGELFF.

This clone was counted a few times. The chain couples TRBV5-1 to TRBJ1-1; TRBD1 agrees at 9 bases. Germline V gives CDR1 SGHRS, CDR2 YFSETQ. This CDR3 is 14 amino acids long. Losses at the gene ends were 2 bases for V and 4 bases for J; bases not matched to a gene: 3. CDR3 in amino acids: CASSFRDRVTEAFF. In nucleotides, the CDR3 is TGCGCCAGCAGCTTCCGGGACAGGGTCACTGAAGCTTTCTTT.

The chain recombines TRBV29-1 with TRBJ2-2; a weak D match, TRBD1 (6 bases). V gave up 8 bases and J gave up 4 bases, with 8 bases separating them. In germline, CDR1 is SQVTM, CDR2 ANQGSEA. This CDR3 comprises 11 residues. The CDR3 sequence: CSQTGTGELFF. As DNA, the CDR3 is TGCAGCCAGACAGGCACCGGGGAGCTGTTTTTT.

The gene calls are TRBV2 and TRBJ2-7, with no clear D. The V end was cut by 6 bases, the J end by 3 bases, with 12 bases between. The CDR3 spans 13 residues. Germline V lookup: CDR1 SNHLY, CDR2 FYNNEI. The CDR3 sequence: CASSLSPLYEQYF. CDR3 coding DNA: TGTGCCAGCAGCCTATCGCCCCTCTACGAGCAGTACTTC.

This clone has a handful of counts. Germline is not matched at one junction end, which may reflect a read error. The chain is built from TRBV28 and TRBJ2-7; TRBD1 matches 9 bases. Germline CDR1 MDHEN, CDR2 SYDVKM. CDR3 length equals 14 residues. The CDR3: CASSPPGQGTFWDF. The CDR3 DNA reads as TGTGCCAGCAGTCCCCCGGGACAGGGAACCTTTTGGGACTTC.

The chain recombines TRBV5-1 with TRBJ2-1; possible D gene TRBD1, 6 bases. CDR1 SGHRS and CDR2 YFSETQ come from the germline V gene. V was shortened by 4 bases and J by 6 bases, with 14 bases between the two germline ends. The CDR3 is made up of 14 amino acids. CDR3 sequence: CASSPNRVRNEQFF. Here the CDR3 DNA reads TGCGCCAGCAGCCCCAACAGGGTTCGCAATGAGCAGTTCTTC.

J is TRBJ1-2 and V is TRBV27; 7 bases map to TRBD1. The CDR3 consists of 14 residues. Germline V gene lookup returns CDR1 MNHEY and CDR2 SMNVEV (reference sequence). Trimming removed 6 bases from V and 0 bases from J; junction bases left unmatched: 4. CDR3 residues: CASSSGGTNYGYTF. CDR3 DNA: TGTGCCAGCAGCTCAGGGGGAACTAACTATGGCTACACCTTC.

The gene calls are TRBV5-5 and TRBJ2-7; 9 bases match TRBD1. CDR3 length: 15 amino acids. The junction had 5 bases not matched to a gene; V was cut back by 0 bases and J by 4 bases. Looked up from germline, CDR1 is SGHKS and CDR2 is YYEKEE (reference sequence). This CDR3 reads CASSLVGTGRYEQYF. In nucleotides, the CDR3 is TGTGCCAGCAGCTTGGTCGGGACAGGGCGATACGAGCAGTACTTC.

The chain carries TRBV29-1 and TRBJ2-7, with 10 bases that match TRBD2. Germline V gene sequence: CDR1 SQVTM, CDR2 ANQGSEA. The CDR3 extends over 16 amino acids. The junction had 17 bases not matched to a gene; V was cut back by 7 bases and J by 5 bases. The CDR3 DNA reads TGCAGCGCAACTAGCGGGAAAACTAGGGGGAACGACGAGCAGTACTTC. Translated, it gives CSATSGKTRGNDEQYF.

The chain recombines TRBV19 with TRBJ1-4, with D tentatively TRBD1 (6 bases). CDR3 length: 16 amino acids. CDR1 is LNHDA and CDR2 is SQIVND in the germline V gene (reference sequence). V was trimmed by 3 bases and J by 6 bases, leaving 17 bases between them. The CDR3 DNA reads as TGTGCCAGTAGTATTACCTATCGGACAGTCCATGAAAAACTGTTTTTT. It translates to CASSITYRTVHEKLFF.

The sample holds a few counts of this clone. The gene calls are TRBV19 and TRBJ1-2; 8 positions agree with TRBD1. CDR1 and CDR2 from the germline V gene are LNHDA and SQIVND (reference sequence). J lost 4 bases, V lost 5 bases, and 6 bases had no gene match. The CDR3 spans 14 residues. CDR3 in amino acids: CASSATGGGYGYTF. The CDR3 DNA follows: TGTGCCAGTAGTGCAACAGGGGGAGGCTATGGCTACACCTTC.

In this sample, this clone turned up once. The V and J genes are TRBV4-3 and TRBJ2-1; 9 bases align to TRBD2. CDR3 size: 15 residues. J was trimmed by 12 bases and V by 3 bases; bases with no gene match: 12. Germline-derived CDR1 and CDR2 are LGHNA and YSLEER. CDR3 bases: TGCGCCAGCAGCCAGAGGGAGGTGCGGGAGGGCCGGCAGTTCTTC. Translated: CASSQREVREGRQFF.